This TCR beta chain was captured by sequencing in a study of blood T cell repertoires in COVID-19. Study-wide context: Both acute and convalescent COVID-19 samples were obtained from the United States, Italy and Spain.

Germline CDR1 is MGHRA and CDR2 is YSYEKL. This CDR3 spans 15 amino acids. V was clipped by 5 bases and J by 7 bases; unmatched bases: 8. Assay: immunoSEQ multiplex PCR; the TCRdb copy retains only in-frame clones and omits some. The sample records 150,000 or so clones, approximately 86% being singletons. Sequenced input: PBMCs or T cells enriched from blood (not recorded which). The chain couples TRBV4-1 to TRBJ1-4; 9 nucleotides align to TRBD1. The TCR was taken from a woman aged 40 to 50 who had been exposed to COVID-19. This CDR3 reads CASSKTGGKGEKLFF. DNA for the CDR3: TGCGCCAGCAGCAAAACAGGGGGCAAGGGTGAAAAACTGTTTTTT.